A selection of T cell receptor beta chains follows, all from one sample in a study of CD8 T cells in ankylosing spondylitis. TCRdb passed the 5' RACE reads through MiXCR, listing each CDR3 protein once. The top ten hold around 30% of the sample, which has 250,000 or so distinct CDR3 sequences, 15% to 20% seen once. Source material: blood, either unsorted or a sorted T cell fraction (not recorded which). The receptors stem from a male donor with ankylosing spondylitis or in good health (not recorded which). The CDR3 runs from the conserved cysteine through the conserved F or W. The D gene is left open where the match is weak. Some rows have no size entry. The others give once, few or many, or a class for an expanded clone.

j_gene,d_gene,abundance,v_gene,CDR3aa,CDR3nt
TRBJ1-2,NA,NA,TRBV5-6,CASSYGGGRCTF,TGTGCCAGCAGCTATGGTGGTGGGCGGTGCACCTTC
TRBJ2-1,TRBD2,few,TRBV12-3/TRBV12-4,CASSPGLAGRDNEQFF,TGTGCCAGCAGTCCAGGACTAGCGGGGAGAGACAATGAGCAGTTCTTC
TRBJ1-5,TRBD1,NA,TRBV7-9,CASSLGTVSNQPQHF,TGTGCCAGCAGTTTAGGGACAGTTAGCAATCAGCCCCAGCATTTT
TRBJ2-5,NA,few,TRBV29-1,CSVDKNSMGETQYF,TGCAGCGTTGACAAGAACTCAATGGGGGAGACCCAGTACTTC
TRBJ2-2,NA,few,TRBV7-7,CATPRENTGELFF,TGTGCTACACCTAGGGAGAACACCGGGGAGCTGTTTTTT
TRBJ1-3,TRBD1,NA,TRBV20-1,CSAKTGAGNTIYF,TGCAGTGCCAAGACAGGGGCTGGAAACACCATATATTTT
TRBJ2-3,NA,NA,TRBV4-1,CASSQDTWAGGHTDTQYF,TGCGCCAGCAGCCAAGATACCTGGGCAGGGGGGCACACAGATACGCAGTATTTT
TRBJ2-3,NA,NA,TRBV12-3/TRBV12-4,CASSFGSTDTQYF,TGTGCCAGCAGTTTCGGGAGCACAGATACGCAGTATTTT
TRBJ2-5,NA,NA,TRBV12-5,CASGTSRGGQETQYF,TGTGCTAGTGGTACCTCAAGGGGAGGTCAAGAGACCCAGTACTTC
TRBJ1-5,NA,few,TRBV7-6,CASSLGRGSQPQHF,TGTGCCAGCAGCTTAGGTCGGGGATCCCAGCCCCAGCATTTT
TRBJ2-7,TRBD2,NA,TRBV7-9,CASSLGTSGPYYEQYF,TGTGCCAGCAGCTTAGGGACTAGCGGGCCCTACTACGAGCAGTACTTC
TRBJ2-7,TRBD1,few,TRBV29-1,CSVEGTAGDEQYF,TGCAGCGTCGAGGGGACAGCAGGGGACGAGCAGTACTTC
TRBJ2-1,NA,few,TRBV7-9,CASSLALTGRDEQFF,TGTGCCAGCAGCTTAGCGCTGACAGGGAGGGATGAGCAGTTCTTC
TRBJ1-3,TRBD1,NA,TRBV29-1,CSVEEQGDSGNTIYF,TGCAGCGTTGAAGAACAGGGGGACTCTGGAAACACCATATATTTT
TRBJ1-4,NA,NA,TRBV4-3,CASSEGSPRTAEKLFF,TGCGCCAGCAGCGAAGGATCCCCACGGACGGCTGAAAAACTGTTTTTT
TRBJ2-1,TRBD2,few,TRBV29-1,CSGELASWGSYNEQFF,TGCAGCGGTGAACTAGCGTCATGGGGCTCCTACAATGAGCAGTTCTTC
TRBJ2-1,TRBD2,NA,TRBV11-2,CASSFYGRLDNEQFF,TGTGCCAGCAGCTTCTACGGGAGGCTTGACAATGAGCAGTTCTTC
TRBJ2-7,NA,NA,TRBV20-1,CSARDGFRGHPYEQYF,TGCAGTGCTAGAGATGGTTTTAGGGGACACCCCTACGAGCAGTACTTC
TRBJ2-7,TRBD1,many,TRBV4-1,CASSQLRATGGEQYF,TGCGCCAGCAGCCAGCTTCGAGCAACAGGGGGCGAGCAGTACTTC
TRBJ2-7,TRBD2,many,TRBV27,CASSLAGGNYEQYF,TGTGCCAGCAGTCTAGCGGGAGGGAACTACGAGCAGTACTTC
TRBJ2-3,NA,NA,TRBV7-8,CASSIVPPDTQYF,TGTGCCAGCAGCATAGTCCCCCCAGATACGCAGTATTTT
TRBJ2-1,NA,NA,TRBV7-3,CASSLIPTGSGSEQFF,TGTGCCAGCAGCTTAATCCCCACAGGGTCAGGGAGTGAGCAGTTCTTC
TRBJ2-4,NA,few,TRBV7-9,CASSPDENIQYF,TGTGCCAGCAGCCCAGACGAAAACATTCAGTACTTC
TRBJ2-1,TRBD1,NA,TRBV25-1,CASSEQGTDNEQFF,TGTGCCAGCAGCGAACAAGGGACAGACAATGAGCAGTTCTTC
TRBJ2-7,NA,NA,TRBV6-5,CASSYSIFANTYEQYF,TGTGCCAGCAGTTACTCGATTTTCGCCAATACCTACGAGCAGTACTTC
TRBJ2-1,NA,NA,TRBV5-1,CASRPGGTGWDEQFF,TGCGCCAGCAGGCCCGGGGGAACGGGGTGGGATGAGCAGTTCTTC
TRBJ2-7,TRBD1,many,TRBV25-1,CASTGTGNYEQYF,TGTGCCAGTACCGGGACAGGGAACTACGAGCAGTACTTC
TRBJ2-1,TRBD2,few,TRBV4-3,CASSQGLGLAGGRQFF,TGCGCCAGCAGCCAAGGGCTGGGGCTAGCGGGAGGCCGGCAGTTCTTC
TRBJ2-1,NA,few,TRBV2,CASSIRASKVNNEQFF,TGTGCCAGCAGTATCCGGGCCTCAAAGGTGAACAATGAGCAGTTCTTC
TRBJ2-2,TRBD2,many,TRBV3-1,CASSQGTSYYSNTGELFF,TGTGCCAGCAGCCAAGGGACTAGCTATTACTCGAACACCGGGGAGCTGTTTTTT
TRBJ2-7,NA,few,TRBV12-3/TRBV12-4,CASSTGTNSYEQYF,TGTGCCAGCTCTACCGGGACAAATAGCTACGAGCAGTACTTC
TRBJ1-2,NA,few,TRBV29-1,CSVELLAGRYGYTF,TGCAGCGTTGAACTCCTAGCAGGACGCTATGGCTACACCTTC
TRBJ2-5,TRBD2,many,TRBV12-3/TRBV12-4,CASSPPSGRIGETQYF,TGTGCCAGCAGCCCACCTAGCGGGAGGATCGGAGAGACCCAGTACTTC
TRBJ2-1,TRBD2,NA,TRBV2,CASTLGGLADYNEQFF,TGTGCCAGCACCCTAGGGGGACTAGCGGATTACAATGAGCAGTTCTTC
TRBJ2-5,NA,few,TRBV4-1,CASSQEVQETQYF,TGCGCCAGCAGCCAAGAGGTACAAGAGACCCAGTACTTC
TRBJ2-2,TRBD1,few,TRBV11-2,CASPRQGAVTGELFF,TGTGCCAGCCCCAGGCAGGGGGCGGTCACCGGGGAGCTGTTTTTT
TRBJ2-3,NA,NA,TRBV9,CASSVNPGDTQYF,TGTGCCAGCAGCGTGAACCCTGGGGATACGCAGTATTTT
TRBJ2-7,TRBD1,few,TRBV6-5,CASSYFTGTGALHDEQYF,TGTGCCAGCAGTTACTTTACCGGGACAGGGGCCCTACATGACGAGCAGTACTTC
TRBJ2-5,NA,few,TRBV5-6,CASSLVAGGPSESQYF,TGTGCCAGCAGCTTGGTGGCGGGTGGGCCCAGCGAGTCCCAGTACTTC
TRBJ2-1,TRBD2,NA,TRBV27,CASSLTQPGTSGYNEQFF,TGTGCCAGCAGTTTAACCCAACCCGGGACTAGCGGATACAATGAGCAGTTCTTC
TRBJ2-1,NA,few,TRBV4-1,CASSQDKIDYNEQFF,TGCGCCAGCAGCCAAGATAAAATCGACTACAATGAGCAGTTCTTC
TRBJ2-7,NA,many,TRBV29-1,CSVDDSNSYEQYF,TGCAGCGTTGATGACAGCAACTCCTACGAGCAGTACTTC
TRBJ2-3,TRBD2,NA,TRBV10-3,CASTGTSGSTDTQYF,TGTGCCAGCACTGGGACTAGCGGGAGCACAGATACGCAGTATTTT
TRBJ2-3,NA,few,TRBV7-8,CASSYNEGRSTDTQYF,TGTGCCAGCAGCTATAACGAGGGGAGAAGCACAGATACGCAGTATTTT
TRBJ1-1,TRBD1,few,TRBV7-3,CASSLTEAGGPTEAFF,TGTGCCAGCAGCTTAACGGAGGCAGGGGGGCCCACTGAAGCTTTCTTT
TRBJ2-5,NA,many,TRBV4-1,CASSQVEAEETQYF,TGCGCCAGCAGCCAAGTGGAGGCAGAAGAGACCCAGTACTTC
TRBJ2-7,NA,few,TRBV20-1,CSASIPEEGFLEQYF,TGCAGTGCTAGTATACCGGAGGAAGGGTTTCTCGAGCAGTACTTC
TRBJ1-2,NA,NA,TRBV12-3/TRBV12-4,CASSPPLTGGYTF,TGTGCCAGCAGTCCCCCCCTCACAGGTGGCTACACCTTC
TRBJ1-6,NA,few,TRBV12-3/TRBV12-4,CASSPGEALHF,TGTGCCAGCAGCCCCGGGGAGGCCCTCCACTTT
TRBJ2-1,TRBD2,NA,TRBV27,CASSFTGGLAVNEQFF,TGTGCCAGCAGTTTCACCGGGGGACTAGCGGTCAATGAGCAGTTCTTC
TRBJ2-7,NA,NA,TRBV27,CASSLSGEVYEQYF,TGTGCCAGCAGTTTATCCGGGGAAGTGTACGAGCAGTACTTC
TRBJ1-2,TRBD1,NA,TRBV7-8,CASSSIGGTGVGYTF,TGTGCCAGCAGCTCGATAGGCGGGACAGGGGTGGGCTACACCTTC
TRBJ2-1,NA,NA,TRBV4-1,CASSLAAGISYNEQFF,TGCGCCAGCAGCCTCGCCGCAGGGATCTCCTACAATGAGCAGTTCTTC
TRBJ2-7,NA,NA,TRBV27,CASSQSPFSYEQYF,TGTGCCAGCAGTCAAAGTCCTTTCTCCTACGAGCAGTACTTC
TRBJ1-1,NA,NA,TRBV7-6,CASSPHPPGPTLEAFF,TGTGCCAGCAGCCCGCACCCCCCGGGGCCGACCCTTGAAGCTTTCTTT
TRBJ2-2,TRBD1,many,TRBV6-2/TRBV6-3,CASSAYRDRDTTGELFF,TGTGCCAGCAGTGCCTACCGGGACAGGGACACCACCGGGGAGCTGTTTTTT
TRBJ2-1,NA,few,TRBV7-9,CASSLEVASEADEQFF,TGTGCCAGCAGCTTAGAGGTGGCTAGCGAGGCCGACGAGCAGTTCTTC
TRBJ1-3,NA,NA,TRBV9,CASSVVGRGSDTIYF,TGTGCCAGCAGCGTAGTTGGCAGGGGCTCGGACACCATATATTTT